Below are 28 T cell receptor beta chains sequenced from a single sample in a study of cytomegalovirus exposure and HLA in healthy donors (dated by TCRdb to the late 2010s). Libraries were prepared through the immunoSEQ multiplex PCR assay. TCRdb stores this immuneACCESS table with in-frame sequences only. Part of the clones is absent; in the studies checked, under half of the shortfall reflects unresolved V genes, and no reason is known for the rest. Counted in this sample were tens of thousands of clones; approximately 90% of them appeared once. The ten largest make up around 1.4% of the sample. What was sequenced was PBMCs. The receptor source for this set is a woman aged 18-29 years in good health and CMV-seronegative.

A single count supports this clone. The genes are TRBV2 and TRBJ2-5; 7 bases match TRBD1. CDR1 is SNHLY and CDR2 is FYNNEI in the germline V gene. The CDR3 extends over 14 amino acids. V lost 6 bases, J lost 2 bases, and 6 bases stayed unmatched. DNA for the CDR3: TGTGCCAGCAGGATGGACAGGTCTCAAGAGACCCAGTACTTC. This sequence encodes CASRMDRSQETQYF.

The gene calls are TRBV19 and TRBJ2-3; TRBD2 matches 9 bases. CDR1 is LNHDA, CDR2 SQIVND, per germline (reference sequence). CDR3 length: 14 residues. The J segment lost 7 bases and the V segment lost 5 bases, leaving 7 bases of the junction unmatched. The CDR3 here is CASSSGLAYNTQYF. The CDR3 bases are TGTGCCAGTAGTTCGGGACTAGCTTATAATACGCAGTATTTT. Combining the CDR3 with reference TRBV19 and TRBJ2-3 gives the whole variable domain DGGITQSPKYLFRKEGQNVTLSCEQNLNHDAMYWYRQDPGQGLRLIYYSQIVNDFQKGDIAEGYSVSREKKESFPLTVTSAQKNPTAFYLCASSSGLAYNTQYFGPGTRLTVL.

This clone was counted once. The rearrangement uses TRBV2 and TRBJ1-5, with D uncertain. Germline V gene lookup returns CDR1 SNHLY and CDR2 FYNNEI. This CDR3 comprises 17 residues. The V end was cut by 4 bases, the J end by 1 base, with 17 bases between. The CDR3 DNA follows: TGTGCCAGCAGTGGGGTAGGAGGTCCCCTAAGCAATCAGCCCCAGCATTTT. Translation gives CASSGVGGPLSNQPQHF.

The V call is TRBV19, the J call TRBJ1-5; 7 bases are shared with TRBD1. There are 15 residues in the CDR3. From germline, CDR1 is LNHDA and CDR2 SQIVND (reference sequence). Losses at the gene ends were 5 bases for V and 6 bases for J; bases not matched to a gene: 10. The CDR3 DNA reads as TGTGCCAGTAGTCCTCCCGACAGGGTTTCTCAGCCCCAGCATTTT. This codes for CASSPPDRVSQPQHF.

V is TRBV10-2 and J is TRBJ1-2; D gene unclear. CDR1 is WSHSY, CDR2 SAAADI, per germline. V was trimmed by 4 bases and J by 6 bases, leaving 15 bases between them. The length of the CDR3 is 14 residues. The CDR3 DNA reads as TGCGCCAGCAGTGTTCCTGGGCTCCAGGATGGCTACACCTTC. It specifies CASSVPGLQDGYTF.

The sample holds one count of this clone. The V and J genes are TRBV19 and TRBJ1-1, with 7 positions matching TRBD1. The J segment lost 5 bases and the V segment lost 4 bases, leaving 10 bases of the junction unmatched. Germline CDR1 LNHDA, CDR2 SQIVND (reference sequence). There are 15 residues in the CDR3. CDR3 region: CASSNQGGAGTEAFF. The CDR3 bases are TGTGCCAGTAGTAACCAAGGGGGCGCGGGGACTGAAGCTTTCTTT.

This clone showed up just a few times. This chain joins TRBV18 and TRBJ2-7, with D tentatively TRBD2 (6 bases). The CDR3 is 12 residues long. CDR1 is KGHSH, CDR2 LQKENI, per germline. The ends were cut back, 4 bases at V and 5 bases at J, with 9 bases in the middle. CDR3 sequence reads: CASSQRRDEQYF. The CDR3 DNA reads TGTGCCAGCTCACAAAGGAGGGACGAGCAGTACTTC.

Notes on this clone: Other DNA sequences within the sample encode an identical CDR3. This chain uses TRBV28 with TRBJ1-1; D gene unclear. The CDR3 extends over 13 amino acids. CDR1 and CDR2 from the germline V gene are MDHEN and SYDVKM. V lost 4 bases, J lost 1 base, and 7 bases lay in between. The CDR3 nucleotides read TGTGCCAGCAGTTCGGGAGGGAACACTGAAGCTTTCTTT. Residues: CASSSGGNTEAFF.

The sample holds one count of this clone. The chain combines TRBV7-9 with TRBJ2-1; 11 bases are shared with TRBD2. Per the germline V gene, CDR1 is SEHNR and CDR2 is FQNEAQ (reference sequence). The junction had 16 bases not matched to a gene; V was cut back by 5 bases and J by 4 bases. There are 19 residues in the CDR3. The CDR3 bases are TGTGCCAGCAGCATCCATACATTAGCGGGAGGGGCTGGATACAATGAGCAGTTCTTC. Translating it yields CASSIHTLAGGAGYNEQFF. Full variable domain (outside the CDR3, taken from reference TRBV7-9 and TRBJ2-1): DTGVSQNPRHKITKRGQNVTFRCDPISEHNRLYWYRQTLGQGPEFLTYFQNEAQLEKSRLLSDRFSAERPKGSFSTLEIQRTEQGDSAMYLCASSIHTLAGGAGYNEQFFGPGTRLTVL.

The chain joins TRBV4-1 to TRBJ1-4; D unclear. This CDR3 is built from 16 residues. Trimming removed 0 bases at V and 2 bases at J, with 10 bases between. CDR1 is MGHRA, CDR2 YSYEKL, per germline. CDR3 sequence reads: CASSQDRSGTNEKLFF. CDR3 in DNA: TGCGCCAGCAGCCAAGATAGATCAGGTACTAATGAAAAACTGTTTTTT.

The CDR3 region is CASSLGQGDSGANVLTF. CDR3 nucleotide sequence: TGTGCCAGCAGTTTGGGACAGGGAGACTCTGGGGCCAACGTCCTGACTTTC. The chain joins TRBV27 to TRBJ2-6; 9 positions match TRBD1. This CDR3 spans 17 amino acids. CDR1 and CDR2 (germline): MNHEY, SMNVEV (reference sequence). V was pared by 3 bases and J by 0 bases, with 3 bases of the junction left unmatched.

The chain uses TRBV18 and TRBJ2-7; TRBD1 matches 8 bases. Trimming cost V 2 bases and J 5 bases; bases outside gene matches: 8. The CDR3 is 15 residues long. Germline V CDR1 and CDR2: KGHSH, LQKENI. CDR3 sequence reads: CASSPVQGVRNEQYF. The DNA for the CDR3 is TGTGCCAGCTCACCAGTACAGGGGGTCAGGAACGAGCAGTACTTC. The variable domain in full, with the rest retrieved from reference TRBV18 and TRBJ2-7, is NAGVMQNPRHLVRRRGQEARLRCSPMKGHSHVYWYRQLPEEGLKFMVYLQKENIIDESGMPKERFSAEFPKEGPSILRIQQVVRGDSAAYFCASSPVQGVRNEQYFGPGTRLTVT.

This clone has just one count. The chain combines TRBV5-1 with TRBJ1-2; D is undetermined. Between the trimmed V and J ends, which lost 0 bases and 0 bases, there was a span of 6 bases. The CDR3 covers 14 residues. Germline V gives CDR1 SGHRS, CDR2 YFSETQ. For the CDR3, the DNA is TGCGCCAGCAGCTTGGAGCAGGCTAACTATGGCTACACCTTC. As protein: CASSLEQANYGYTF.

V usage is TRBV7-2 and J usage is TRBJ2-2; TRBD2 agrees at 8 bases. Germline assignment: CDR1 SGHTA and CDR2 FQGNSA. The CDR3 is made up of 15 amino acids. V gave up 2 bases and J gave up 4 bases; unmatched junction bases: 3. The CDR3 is CASSLTGGPTGELFF. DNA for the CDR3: TGTGCCAGCAGCTTAACGGGGGGGCCCACCGGGGAGCTGTTTTTT.

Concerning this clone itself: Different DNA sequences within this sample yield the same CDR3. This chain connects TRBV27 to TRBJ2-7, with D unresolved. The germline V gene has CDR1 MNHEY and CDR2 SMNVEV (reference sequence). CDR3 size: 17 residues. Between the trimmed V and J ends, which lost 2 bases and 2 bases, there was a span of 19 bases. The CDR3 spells CASSLPGLPRTTYEQYF. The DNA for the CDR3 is TGTGCCAGCAGTTTACCGGGTCTTCCCCGTACCACCTACGAGCAGTACTTC.

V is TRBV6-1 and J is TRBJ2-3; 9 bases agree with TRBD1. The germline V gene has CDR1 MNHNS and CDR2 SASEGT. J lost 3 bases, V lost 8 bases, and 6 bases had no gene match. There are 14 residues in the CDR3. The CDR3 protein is CASDHGTGTDTQYF. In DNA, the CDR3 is TGTGCCAGCGACCACGGGACAGGGACAGATACGCAGTATTTT.

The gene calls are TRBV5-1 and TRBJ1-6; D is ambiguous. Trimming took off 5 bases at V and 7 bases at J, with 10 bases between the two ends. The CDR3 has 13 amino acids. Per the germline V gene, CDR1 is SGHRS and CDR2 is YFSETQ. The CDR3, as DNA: TGCGCCAGCAGGGAGGGATTCAATTCACCCCTCCACTTT. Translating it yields CASREGFNSPLHF.

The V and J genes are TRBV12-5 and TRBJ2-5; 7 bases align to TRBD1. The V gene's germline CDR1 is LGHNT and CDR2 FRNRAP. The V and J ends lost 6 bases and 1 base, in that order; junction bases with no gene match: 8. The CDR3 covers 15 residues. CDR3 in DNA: TGTGCTAGTGGACTGGACAGGACAATCCAAGAGACCCAGTACTTC. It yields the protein CASGLDRTIQETQYF. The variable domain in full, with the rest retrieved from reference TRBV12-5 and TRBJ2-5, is DARVTQTPRHKVTEMGQEVTMRCQPILGHNTVFWYRQTMMQGLELLAYFRNRAPLDDSGMPKDRFSAEMPDATLATLKIQPSEPRDSAVYFCASGLDRTIQETQYFGPGTRLLVL.

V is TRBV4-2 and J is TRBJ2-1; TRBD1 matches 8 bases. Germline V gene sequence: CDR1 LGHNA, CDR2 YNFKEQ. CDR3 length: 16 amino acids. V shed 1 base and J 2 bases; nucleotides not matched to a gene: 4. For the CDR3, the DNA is TGTGCCAGCAGCCAAGTCCACAGGGGGGCCTACAATGAGCAGTTCTTC. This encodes CASSQVHRGAYNEQFF.

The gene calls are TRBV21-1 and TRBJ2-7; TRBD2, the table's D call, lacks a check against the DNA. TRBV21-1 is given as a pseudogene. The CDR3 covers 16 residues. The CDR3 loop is CASSSHTDSSSYEQYF. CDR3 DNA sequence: TGTGCCAGCAGCTCACATACCGACTCAAGCTCCTACGAGCAGTACTTC.

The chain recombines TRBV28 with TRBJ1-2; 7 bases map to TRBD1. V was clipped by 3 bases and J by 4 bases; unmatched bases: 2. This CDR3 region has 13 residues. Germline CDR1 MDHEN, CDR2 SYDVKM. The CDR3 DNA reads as TGTGCCAGCAGTTTGGGACAGCCCTATGGCTACACCTTC. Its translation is CASSLGQPYGYTF.

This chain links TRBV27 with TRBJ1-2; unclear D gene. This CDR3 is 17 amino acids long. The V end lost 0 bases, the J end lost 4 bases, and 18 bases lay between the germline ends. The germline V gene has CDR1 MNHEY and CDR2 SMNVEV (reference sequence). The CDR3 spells CASSLSDLGRSTYGYTF. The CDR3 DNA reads TGTGCCAGCAGTTTATCGGATCTGGGCCGAAGTACCTATGGCTACACCTTC.

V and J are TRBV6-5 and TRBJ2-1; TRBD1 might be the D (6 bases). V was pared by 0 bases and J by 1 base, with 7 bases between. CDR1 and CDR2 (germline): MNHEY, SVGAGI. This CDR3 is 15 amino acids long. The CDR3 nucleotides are TGTGCCAGCAGTTACTCGCAGGGGTCCTACAATGAGCAGTTCTTC. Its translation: CASSYSQGSYNEQFF.

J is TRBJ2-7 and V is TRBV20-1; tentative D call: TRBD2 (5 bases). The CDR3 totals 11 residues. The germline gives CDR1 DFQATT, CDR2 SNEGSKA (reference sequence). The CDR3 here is CSGKGKDEQYF. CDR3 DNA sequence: TGCAGCGGGAAGGGTAAAGACGAGCAGTACTTC.

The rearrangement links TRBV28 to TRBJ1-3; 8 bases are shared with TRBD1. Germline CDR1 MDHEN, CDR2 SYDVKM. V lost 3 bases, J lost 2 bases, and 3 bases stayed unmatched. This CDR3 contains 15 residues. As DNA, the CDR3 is TGTGCCAGCAGTTTCGGGACAGGACCTGGAAACACCATATATTTT. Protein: CASSFGTGPGNTIYF.

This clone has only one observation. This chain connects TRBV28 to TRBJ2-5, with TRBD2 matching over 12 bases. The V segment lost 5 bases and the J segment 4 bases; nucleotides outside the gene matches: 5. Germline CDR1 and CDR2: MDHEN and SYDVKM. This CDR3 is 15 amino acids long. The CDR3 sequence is CASSQGGLAGETQYF. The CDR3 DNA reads TGTGCCAGCAGTCAAGGGGGACTAGCGGGAGAGACCCAGTACTTC.

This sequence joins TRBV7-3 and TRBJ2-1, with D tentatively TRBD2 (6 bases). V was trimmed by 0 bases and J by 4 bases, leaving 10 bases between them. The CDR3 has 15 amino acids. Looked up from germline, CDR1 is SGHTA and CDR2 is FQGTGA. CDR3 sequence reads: CASSLTRAGYNEQFF. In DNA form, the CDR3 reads TGTGCCAGCAGCTTAACACGGGCGGGGTACAATGAGCAGTTCTTC.

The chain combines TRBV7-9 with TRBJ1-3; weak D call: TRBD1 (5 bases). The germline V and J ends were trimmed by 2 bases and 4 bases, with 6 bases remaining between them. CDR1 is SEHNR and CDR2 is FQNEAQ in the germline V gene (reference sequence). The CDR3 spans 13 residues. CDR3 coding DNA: TGTGCCAGCAGCTTACGGACAGGAAACACCATATATTTT. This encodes CASSLRTGNTIYF.